Following are 18 T cell receptor beta chains from one sample sequenced in a study of blood T cell repertoires in COVID-19. Clones were read by immunoSEQ multiplex PCR, and TCRdb kept only the in-frame ones, dropping some. The sample records around 220,000 clones, about nine tenths being singletons. Sequenced: PBMCs or T cells enriched from blood (not recorded which). The origin of the receptors is a woman in her 30s with acute COVID-19.

The V gene is TRBV19, the J gene TRBJ2-5; the match to TRBD2 covers 7 bases. V was pared by 3 bases and J by 1 base, with 5 bases of the junction left unmatched. The CDR3 contains 15 residues. CDR1 LNHDA and CDR2 SQIVND come from the germline V gene (reference sequence). This CDR3 is CASSIGAGPQETQYF. The CDR3 DNA is TGTGCCAGTAGTATCGGAGCGGGGCCCCAAGAGACCCAGTACTTC.

The rearrangement uses TRBV19 and TRBJ1-1, with D possibly being TRBD1 (6 bases). CDR3 size: 14 residues. V lost 3 bases and J 1 base, leaving 9 bases between the germline ends. CDR1 and CDR2 from the germline V gene are LNHDA and SQIVND (reference sequence). The CDR3 spells CASSIQGQNTEAFF. CDR3 sequence (DNA): TGTGCCAGTAGTATTCAGGGACAGAACACTGAAGCTTTCTTT.

The rearrangement links TRBV7-9 to TRBJ2-2, with 9 positions matching TRBD2. This CDR3 has 18 amino acids. With 4 bases clipped from V and 5 bases from J, the junction kept 14 bases outside the gene matches. Germline V gene lookup returns CDR1 SEHNR and CDR2 FQNEAQ (reference sequence). The CDR3 is CASSSHQRGERGTGELFF. CDR3 nucleotide sequence: TGTGCCAGCAGCTCCCACCAGCGGGGGGAGAGAGGAACCGGGGAGCTGTTTTTT. The full variable domain, in which reference TRBV7-9 and TRBJ2-2 provide the parts outside the CDR3, is DTGVSQNPRHKITKRGQNVTFRCDPISEHNRLYWYRQTLGQGPEFLTYFQNEAQLEKSRLLSDRFSAERPKGSFSTLEIQRTEQGDSAMYLCASSSHQRGERGTGELFFGEGSRLTVL.

The chain uses TRBV5-1 and TRBJ1-5; D is perhaps TRBD1 (6 bases). CDR3 size: 16 residues. V gave up 1 base and J gave up 4 bases, with 15 bases separating them. The V gene's germline CDR1 is SGHRS and CDR2 YFSETQ. CDR3 amino acids: CASSLYARDTNQPQHF. DNA for the CDR3: TGCGCCAGCAGCTTGTATGCCCGGGACACTAATCAGCCCCAGCATTTT.

The rearrangement joins TRBV30 to TRBJ1-4; D is unresolved. V was clipped by 3 bases and J by 4 bases, with 9 bases between them. This CDR3 contains 13 residues. Germline V gene data show CDR1 as GTSNPN and CDR2 as SVGIG (reference sequence). CDR3 loop: CAWSSGVNEKLFF. Here the CDR3 DNA reads TGTGCCTGGAGCTCCGGGGTTAATGAAAAACTGTTTTTT.

V and J are TRBV19 and TRBJ2-7; 7 bases match TRBD2. The V and J ends lost 3 bases and 4 bases, in that order; junction bases with no gene match: 9. CDR1 and CDR2 (germline): LNHDA, SQIVND (reference sequence). The CDR3 length is 15 residues. Written as DNA, the CDR3 is TGTGCCAGTAGTATGGACGCGGGAGTCTCATACGAGCAGTACTTC. Translation: CASSMDAGVSYEQYF. Using reference TRBV19 and TRBJ2-7 for the parts outside the CDR3, the full variable domain is DGGITQSPKYLFRKEGQNVTLSCEQNLNHDAMYWYRQDPGQGLRLIYYSQIVNDFQKGDIAEGYSVSREKKESFPLTVTSAQKNPTAFYLCASSMDAGVSYEQYFGPGTRLTVT.

This chain uses TRBV28 with TRBJ2-1, with D possibly being TRBD2 (7 bases). Germline V gene sequence: CDR1 MDHEN, CDR2 SYDVKM. The CDR3 is 17 residues long. The V gene lost 6 bases and the J gene lost 0 bases, with 18 bases spanning the gap. The CDR3 sequence: CASRSGGAPSSYNEQFF. Here the CDR3 DNA reads TGTGCCAGCAGGTCTGGGGGGGCCCCGAGCTCCTACAATGAGCAGTTCTTC.

This clone turned up a few times. This chain connects TRBV19 to TRBJ1-5, with 8 bases matching TRBD1. The germline V gene has CDR1 LNHDA and CDR2 SQIVND (reference sequence). This CDR3 has 13 residues. J was trimmed by 2 bases and V by 8 bases; bases with no gene match: 2. The CDR3 nucleotides read TGTGCCAGTGCACAGGGGGGCAATCAGCCCCAGCATTTT. Its protein product is CASAQGGNQPQHF.

The rearrangement joins TRBV28 to TRBJ1-6; TRBD1 matches 10 bases. The CDR3 sequence is 16 residues long. Trimming took 5 bases from V and 8 from J; bases not matched to a gene: 9. CDR1 is MDHEN, CDR2 SYDVKM, per germline. The CDR3 is CASSLSPGTGDSPLHF. CDR3 in DNA: TGTGCCAGCAGTCTATCCCCCGGGACAGGGGATTCACCCCTCCACTTT.

The V and J genes are TRBV4-1 and TRBJ1-2; TRBD1 might be the D (5 bases). The CDR3 runs 16 residues. V lost 1 base to trimming and J lost 3 bases, with 15 bases between them. CDR1 is MGHRA, CDR2 YSYEKL, per germline. CDR3 in DNA: TGCGCCAGCAGCCAAGGGAGGGGCCCCGCGGACTATGGCTACACCTTC. As protein: CASSQGRGPADYGYTF.

The chain joins TRBV25-1 to TRBJ1-5; maybe TRBD1 (5 bases). The CDR3 loop spans 14 amino acids. The V end was cut by 5 bases, the J end by 1 base, with 9 bases between. From germline, CDR1 is MGHDK and CDR2 SYGVNS. The CDR3, as DNA: TGTGCCAGCAGTAGTGCAGGGAGCAATCAGCCCCAGCATTTT. Residues: CASSSAGSNQPQHF.

In this sample, this clone turned up once. The V and J genes are TRBV28 and TRBJ1-6; unclear D gene. Germline V gene lookup returns CDR1 MDHEN and CDR2 SYDVKM. The CDR3 is 15 amino acids. V lost 1 base and J lost 6, with 10 bases in between. CDR3 nucleotides: TGTGCCAGCAGTTTATCTCCCCGGGGTAATTCACCCCTCCACTTT. Its protein product is CASSLSPRGNSPLHF.

The J gene is TRBJ2-1, the V gene TRBV10-1, with 9 bases matching TRBD1. Germline V gene data show CDR1 as WNHNN and CDR2 as SYGVQD (reference sequence). V dropped 5 bases and J dropped 1; count of bases not matched to a gene: 3. The CDR3 has 15 residues. CDR3: CASSTGTGSYNEQFF. CDR3 sequence (DNA): TGCGCCAGCAGTACCGGGACAGGGTCCTACAATGAGCAGTTCTTC.

The chain joins TRBV4-1 to TRBJ1-2; D remains unclear. The length of the CDR3 is 13 residues. The germline CDR1 and CDR2 sequences are MGHRA and YSYEKL. Trimming left V 2 bases short and J 6 bases short, with 10 bases between. The CDR3 is CASSQSIQNGYTF. DNA for the CDR3: TGCGCCAGCAGCCAATCGATACAAAATGGCTACACCTTC.

V is TRBV5-1 and J is TRBJ2-1, with TRBD1 identical over 9 bases. V shed 4 bases, J shed 0 bases, and the junction held 8 bases outside the gene matches. Germline CDR1 SGHRS, CDR2 YFSETQ. There are 17 residues in the CDR3. CDR3 in DNA: TGCGCCAGCAGCATGGGACAGGGTACAAGCTCCTACAATGAGCAGTTCTTC. As protein: CASSMGQGTSSYNEQFF.

This clone has more than one count but fewer than ten. V gene TRBV29-1 combines with J gene TRBJ1-1; 8 nucleotides agree with TRBD1. Trimming took 5 bases from V and 5 from J; bases not matched to a gene: 7. CDR1 is SQVTM, CDR2 ANQGSEA, per germline. The length of the CDR3 is 13 residues. The CDR3 reads CSVWAGGMTEAFF. Written as DNA, the CDR3 is TGCAGCGTTTGGGCAGGGGGCATGACTGAAGCTTTCTTT.

The chain couples TRBV27 to TRBJ1-2, with TRBD1 as a possible D gene (5 bases). This CDR3 comprises 14 residues. Germline V gene lookup returns CDR1 MNHEY and CDR2 SMNVEV (reference sequence). The V end was cut by 0 bases, the J end by 8 bases, with 13 bases between. CDR3 DNA sequence: TGTGCCAGCAGTTTATCCGGGGGTGGTGTGGGCTACACCTTC. Its translation is CASSLSGGGVGYTF.

Here the CDR3 reads CASSPRQVQETQYF. CDR3 DNA: TGTGCCAGCTCACCACGACAGGTCCAAGAGACCCAGTACTTC. V is TRBV18 and J is TRBJ2-5; the D gene is possibly TRBD1 (6 bases). Trimming removed 1 base at V and 1 base at J, with 7 bases between. This CDR3 spans 14 amino acids. Germline CDR1 and CDR2: KGHSH and LQKENI.